These 12 T cell receptor beta chains originate from one sample sequenced in a study of cytomegalovirus exposure and HLA in healthy donors. Primers included in the PCR were 60 Vbeta and 13 Jbeta primers. The table came from immunoSEQ multiplex PCR; TCRdb's copy has only in-frame clones and leaves some out. This table has about 96,000 clones, about four fifths appearing once. The sequencing sample was made of PBMCs. The source is a female donor in good health and CMV-seropositive.

The chain combines TRBV6-5 with TRBJ1-2; 8 nucleotides agree with TRBD1. The CDR3 spans 14 residues. Germline CDR1 is MNHEY and CDR2 is SVGAGI. J gave up 9 bases and V 6 bases, and 12 bases lay outside the gene matches. The CDR3: CASRETGGISSYTF. The CDR3 DNA is TGTGCCAGCAGGGAAACAGGGGGGATATCTAGCTACACCTTC.

The chain links TRBV18 to TRBJ2-1; 13 nucleotides agree with TRBD2. Germline-derived CDR1 and CDR2 are KGHSH and LQKENI. With V trimmed by 6 bases and J by 0 bases, 5 bases remained unmatched. There are 17 residues in the CDR3. CDR3 loop: CASSKGLAGDSYNEQFF. CDR3 DNA sequence: TGTGCCAGCTCTAAAGGACTAGCGGGAGACTCCTACAATGAGCAGTTCTTC.

This clone occurred a few times. The V and J genes are TRBV2 and TRBJ2-2; possibly TRBD1 for D (8 bases). Deletions cut 5 bases from V and 5 bases from J, with 15 bases between. Germline values: CDR1 SNHLY, CDR2 FYNNEI. This CDR3 is 15 amino acids long. The CDR3 region has the DNA TGTGCCAGCAGTCTAAACAGGGGGGGGACCGGGGAGCTGTTTTTT. This gives the protein CASSLNRGGTGELFF.

The DNA for the CDR3 is TGCGCCAGCAGCCAATGGACAGCCTTTTCTGGGGCCAACGTCCTGACTTTC. Translating it yields CASSQWTAFSGANVLTF. V and J are TRBV4-1 and TRBJ2-6; maybe TRBD1 (6 bases). The length of the CDR3 is 17 residues. V lost 2 bases, J lost 1 base, and 12 bases lay in between. From germline, CDR1 is MGHRA and CDR2 YSYEKL.

The chain joins TRBV5-1 to TRBJ2-3; TRBD2 aligns across 7 bases. The V segment lost 0 bases and the J segment 0 bases; nucleotides outside the gene matches: 10. The CDR3 has 18 amino acids. CDR1 is SGHRS, CDR2 YFSETQ, per germline. The CDR3 nucleotides are TGCGCCAGCAGCTTGGGGCCCGTCCGTAGCGGGAGCACAGATACGCAGTATTTT. As protein: CASSLGPVRSGSTDTQYF.

CDR3 region: CSVGMSGETQYF. DNA for the CDR3: TGCAGCGTTGGTATGAGTGGAGAGACCCAGTACTTC. The genes are TRBV29-1 and TRBJ2-5; D remains ambiguous. V was cut by 4 bases and J by 4 bases, with 10 bases left in between. The length of the CDR3 is 12 residues. The germline CDR1 and CDR2 sequences are SQVTM and ANQGSEA.

V gene TRBV10-2 combines with J gene TRBJ2-7; a possible D gene is TRBD1 (5 bases). The CDR3 spans 12 residues. The germline CDR1 and CDR2 sequences are WSHSY and SAAADI. Trimming removed 7 bases at V and 2 bases at J, with 9 bases between. CDR3 protein: CASTGSTYEQYF. As DNA, the CDR3 is TGCGCCAGCACAGGGTCCACCTACGAGCAGTACTTC.

A note on this clone: The junction shows a germline mismatch at one end, possibly a read error. This rearrangement joins TRBV4-3 to TRBJ2-7, with TRBD2 identical over 13 bases. The length of the CDR3 is 15 residues. CDR1 and CDR2 (germline): LGHNA, YSLEER. The CDR3: CASGQGLAGTYEQYF. As DNA, the CDR3 is TGCGCCAGCGGCCAGGGACTAGCGGGAACCTACGAGCAGTACTTC.

This clone was observed a handful of times. The CDR3 sequence is CASSSGDTGELFF. Here the CDR3 DNA reads TGTGCCAGCAGTAGCGGGGACACCGGGGAGCTGTTTTTT. The chain joins TRBV6-1 to TRBJ2-2; 7 positions match TRBD2. The trim removed 5 bases at V and 3 bases at J, leaving 0 bases unmatched. Germline CDR1 reads MNHNS; CDR2 reads SASEGT. The CDR3 length is 13 residues.

This clone was detected a few times. This chain joins TRBV9 and TRBJ2-5, with 8 nucleotides matching TRBD2. Germline CDR1 reads SGDLS; CDR2 reads YYNGEE. V lost 4 bases to trimming and J lost 2 bases; unmatched junction nucleotides: 4. This CDR3 comprises 14 residues. The CDR3 DNA is TGTGCCAGCAGCCCCGGGGGGGGGCAAGAGACCCAGTACTTC. Amino acids: CASSPGGGQETQYF.

The CDR3 reads CASSALGLEIKDTQYF. In nucleotides, the CDR3 is TGTGCCAGCAGCGCACTGGGACTAGAGATAAAAGATACGCAGTATTTT. V and J are TRBV9 and TRBJ2-3, with TRBD2 matching 8 bases. V shed 3 bases, J shed 5 bases, and the junction held 11 bases outside the gene matches. CDR3 length: 16 amino acids. The germline gives CDR1 SGDLS, CDR2 YYNGEE.

The chain carries TRBV28 and TRBJ1-6; D ambiguous. V lost 7 bases and J 0 bases, leaving 4 bases between the germline ends. Germline lookup yields CDR1 MDHEN and CDR2 SYDVKM. This CDR3 region has 13 residues. The CDR3 sequence is CASMSSYNSPLHF. CDR3 DNA sequence: TGTGCCAGCATGAGCTCCTATAATTCACCCCTCCACTTT.